This T cell receptor beta chain was documented in a study of T cell responses to AZD1222 COVID-19 vaccine. Second-dose schedules of about 4 or about 12 weeks were combined. Turning to this clone: The antigen is unknown.

The study's findings and limits: Clonal diversity may have been underestimated in mostly white British donors. Baseline testing showed seropositivity in only six AZD1222 recipients. Close to half of all spike-specific TCRs reportedly target regions of the variants that are unmutated.

The CDR3 length is 17 residues. The germline V gene encodes CDR1 GTSNPN and CDR2 SVGIG (reference sequence). V dropped 2 bases and J dropped 2; count of bases not matched to a gene: 7. The protocol was immunoSEQ multiplex PCR, while the TCRdb copy is restricted to in-frame clones and leaves out a portion. The repertoire consists of 70,000 to 85,000 clones, with approximately 83% occurring once and the leading ten covering approximately 1.3%. The sample here was peripheral blood, taken 28 days after the second AZD1222 dose. The genes are TRBV30 and TRBJ2-2, with 11 bases fitting TRBD2. This sequence originates from an adult who received the AZD1222 COVID-19 vaccine. CDR3 sequence (DNA): TGTGCCTGGAGTAGGAGACTAGCGGGATCAAACACCGGGGAGCTGTTTTTT. Its protein is CAWSRRLAGSNTGELFF.